Sequencing of this T cell receptor beta chain was carried out in a study of blood T cell repertoires in COVID-19. At the level of the study: COVID-19 samples collected from the United States, Italy and Spain covered acute and convalescent phases.

V was pared by 6 bases and J by 3 bases, with 7 bases of the junction left unmatched. The CDR3 has 15 amino acids. Germline assignment: CDR1 LGHDT and CDR2 YNNKEL (reference sequence). This table comes from immunoSEQ multiplex PCR, and its TCRdb copy is limited to in-frame clones, with some not included. The sample carries fewer than 90,000 clones, about 91% recorded once. Specimen: peripheral blood. This clonotype originated in a man in his sixties with acute or convalescent COVID-19. This sequence joins TRBV3-1 (or the pseudogene TRBV3-2) and TRBJ1-4; 7 nucleotides align to TRBD1. The CDR3 DNA reads TGTGCCAGCAGTGTTACAGGGGCCTCTAATGAAAAACTGTTTTTT. This codes for CASSVTGASNEKLFF.